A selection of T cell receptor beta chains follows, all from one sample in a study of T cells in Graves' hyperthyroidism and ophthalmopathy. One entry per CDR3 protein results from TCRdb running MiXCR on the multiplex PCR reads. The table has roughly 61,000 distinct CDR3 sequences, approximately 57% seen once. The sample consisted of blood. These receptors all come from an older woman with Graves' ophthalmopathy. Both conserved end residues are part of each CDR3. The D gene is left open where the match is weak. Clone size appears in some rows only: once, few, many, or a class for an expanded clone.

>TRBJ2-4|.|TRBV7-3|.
CASSLKGGLKNIQYF
TGTGCCAGCAGCCTTAAGGGGGGGCTTAAAAACATTCAGTACTTC
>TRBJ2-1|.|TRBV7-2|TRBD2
CASSYRTSGRDNEQFF
TGTGCCAGCAGTTACAGGACTAGCGGGAGGGACAATGAGCAGTTCTTC
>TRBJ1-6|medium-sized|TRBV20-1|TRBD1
CSARRRDRPYNSPLHF
TGCAGTGCTAGGAGAAGGGACAGGCCGTATAATTCACCCCTCCACTTT
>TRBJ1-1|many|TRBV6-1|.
CASWTKVNTEAFF
TGTGCCAGCTGGACAAAAGTAAACACTGAAGCTTTCTTT
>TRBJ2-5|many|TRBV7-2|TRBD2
CASGGGLETQYF
TGTGCCAGCGGCGGGGGGTTGGAGACCCAGTACTTC
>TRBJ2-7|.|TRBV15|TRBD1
CATSWTGAYEQYF
TGTGCCACCAGCTGGACAGGGGCCTACGAGCAGTACTTC
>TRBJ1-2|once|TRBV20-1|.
CSARTEYNEQYGYTF
TGCAGTGCTAGGACAGAATACAATGAGCAGTATGGCTACACCTTC
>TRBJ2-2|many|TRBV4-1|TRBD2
CASSLGGGLAFPGELFF
TGCGCCAGCAGCCTAGGCGGGGGACTAGCGTTCCCCGGGGAGCTGTTTTTT
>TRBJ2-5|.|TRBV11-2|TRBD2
CASSRIAGGQETQYF
TGTGCCAGCAGCCGGATAGCGGGGGGCCAAGAGACCCAGTACTTC
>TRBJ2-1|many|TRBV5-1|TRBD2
CASSGTSGGVNEQFF
TGCGCCAGCAGCGGAACTAGCGGGGGGGTCAATGAGCAGTTCTTC
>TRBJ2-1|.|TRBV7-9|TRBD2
CASSLGGTRYEQFF
TGTGCCAGCAGCTTAGGGGGGACTAGATATGAGCAGTTCTTC
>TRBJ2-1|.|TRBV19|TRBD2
CASSIDKAGVRFF
TGTGCCAGTAGTATAGATAAAGCGGGAGTGCGGTTCTTC
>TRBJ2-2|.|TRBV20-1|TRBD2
CSARPLAGTGELFF
TGCAGTGCTAGGCCACTAGCGGGCACCGGGGAGCTGTTTTTT
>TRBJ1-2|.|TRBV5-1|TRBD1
CASSLVTGGNGYTF
TGCGCCAGCAGCTTGGTCACAGGGGGGAATGGCTACACCTTC
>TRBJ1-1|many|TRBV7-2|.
CASSLLVVGNTEAFF
TGTGCCAGCAGCTTATTAGTTGTCGGGAACACTGAAGCTTTCTTT
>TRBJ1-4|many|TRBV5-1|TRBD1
CASKDGTANEKLFF
TGCGCCAGCAAGGACGGGACAGCGAATGAAAAACTGTTTTTT
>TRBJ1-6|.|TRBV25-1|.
CASSDSDNSPLHF
TGTGCCAGCAGTGACAGCGATAATTCACCCCTCCACTTT